This paragraph reports one T cell receptor beta chain. The sample belongs to a study of blood T cell repertoires in COVID-19. Study as a whole: The study drew acute and convalescent COVID-19 samples from the United States, Italy and Spain. T cells, B-cell-depleted T cells, or PBMCs provided the cDNA or gDNA that served as material.

Germline values: CDR1 SGHTA, CDR2 FQGNSA. Trimming took 3 bases from V and 4 from J; bases not matched to a gene: 11. The CDR3 covers 17 residues. Per the original data handling: Reference gene primers were amplified, and this amplification served to estimate nucleated cell counts. Repertoires were generated with immunoSEQ multiplex PCR, while TCRdb's copy carries only in-frame clones and drops some. The DNA gave D and trimming, while V, J and clone size come from that table. The table lists 40,000 to 65,000 clones, roughly 79% of them singletons. The TCR originated in a human donor in a cohort sampled during active COVID-19. Sequenced input: peripheral blood. The chain combines TRBV7-2 with TRBJ2-1; 8 nucleotides line up with TRBD2. CDR3 in DNA: TGTGCCAGCAGCTTTGCACCTAGGGCGGGGGGATACAATGAGCAGTTCTTC. Protein: CASSFAPRAGGYNEQFF.